The entry that follows covers one T cell receptor (beta chain) sequence. This sample was included in a study of spatial heterogeneity in lung cancer. Using its own MiXCR run on the 5' RACE reads, TCRdb lists one record per CDR3 protein. Of about 22,000 distinct CDR3 sequences listed, 4.5% to 7% were seen once; the top ten hold under 45%. The sample's time point: sample taken at primary tumor resection. Germline CDR1 and CDR2: MNHEY and SMNVEV (reference sequence). The V gene lost 4 bases and the J gene lost 7 bases, with 17 bases spanning the gap. CDR3 size: 16 residues. This TCR was recovered from a male donor with early-stage non-small cell lung cancer. This sequence joins TRBV27 and TRBJ1-6; D is possibly TRBD1 (5 bases). The source material was PBMCs, sampled at surgery. CDR3 bases: TGTGCCAGCAGTTCTTCTCCGGGGCGCGCGAATTCACCCCTCCACTTT. Residues: CASSSSPGRANSPLHF.